The 18 T cell receptor beta chains listed next were all sequenced from one sample in a study of blood T cell repertoires in COVID-19. Libraries were prepared by immunoSEQ multiplex PCR; TCRdb keeps only in-frame clonotypes and omits some of them. The sample has about 97,000 clones; about four fifths are singletons. The source material was peripheral blood. The receptor source for this set is a human donor in a cohort sampled during active COVID-19.

The chain uses TRBV7-2 and TRBJ2-3; 9 bases are a match to TRBD2. The CDR3 sequence is 14 residues long. Trimming cost V 7 bases and J 6 bases; bases outside gene matches: 8. CDR1 and CDR2 (germline): SGHTA, FQGNSA. The CDR3 here is CASTRTSVRDTQYF. DNA for the CDR3: TGTGCCAGCACCAGGACTAGCGTGCGGGATACGCAGTATTTT.

The chain is built from TRBV4-3 and TRBJ2-7; D possibly corresponds to TRBD1 (6 bases). V was pared by 6 bases and J by 5 bases, with 20 bases between. This CDR3 has 15 amino acids. Germline V gives CDR1 LGHNA, CDR2 YSLEER. CDR3: CASSITGNPRDEQYF. The CDR3 nucleotides read TGCGCCAGCAGTATAACAGGGAACCCTCGTGACGAGCAGTACTTC.

The chain carries TRBV11-2 and TRBJ1-2; maybe TRBD1 (6 bases). Trimming shortened V by 5 bases and J by 1 base, and 11 bases separated the two germline ends. Germline values: CDR1 SGHAT, CDR2 FQNNGV. The CDR3 runs to 14 residues. The CDR3 DNA reads as TGTGCCAGCAGCCCCTGGACAGTTAACTATGGCTACACCTTC. This gives the protein CASSPWTVNYGYTF.

The chain employs TRBV2 and TRBJ2-3, with 8 positions matching TRBD2. The trim removed 2 bases at V and 3 bases at J, leaving 1 base unmatched. The CDR3 is 14 amino acids. Germline V gene sequence: CDR1 SNHLY, CDR2 FYNNEI. As DNA, the CDR3 is TGTGCCAGCAGTGAAATAGCGGGGACAGATACGCAGTATTTT. Translated: CASSEIAGTDTQYF.

The chain links TRBV7-9 to TRBJ2-2; 10 bases are a match to TRBD2. Trimming took 4 bases from V and 3 from J; bases not matched to a gene: 11. The CDR3 contains 18 residues. Per the germline V gene, CDR1 is SEHNR and CDR2 is FQNEAQ (reference sequence). CDR3 in DNA: TGTGCCAGCAGCTCGCCCCTGAGCGGGGGGGCTGACACCGGGGAGCTGTTTTTT. It yields the protein CASSSPLSGGADTGELFF.

The CDR3 here is CASSRTGTGGPVGQYEQYF. Here the CDR3 DNA reads TGTGCCAGCAGTCGTACCGGGACAGGGGGCCCTGTTGGGCAATACGAGCAGTACTTC. The rearrangement joins TRBV11-2 to TRBJ2-7; 12 bases fit TRBD1. Germline loops: CDR1 SGHAT, CDR2 FQNNGV. V shed 6 bases and J 4 bases; nucleotides not matched to a gene: 19. The CDR3 length is 19 residues.

The chain links TRBV15 to TRBJ1-4; 7 nucleotides agree with TRBD1. CDR3 length: 14 residues. Germline loops: CDR1 LNHNV, CDR2 YYDKDF (reference sequence). Trimming at V came to 5 bases and at J to 8 bases, leaving 8 bases not matched to a gene. CDR3 bases: TGTGCCACCAGCCCCGACAGGGTGTACGAAAAACTGTTTTTT. This sequence encodes CATSPDRVYEKLFF.

In this sample, this clone turned up a few times. V usage is TRBV3-1 (or the pseudogene TRBV3-2) and J usage is TRBJ1-2, with D unclear. The CDR3 runs 14 residues. Germline assignment: CDR1 LGHDT and CDR2 YNNKEL (reference sequence). Deletions cut 5 bases from V and 2 bases from J, with 12 bases between. The DNA for the CDR3 is TGTGCCAGCAGCTTCCTGACGAGGAACTATGGCTACACCTTC. Translated: CASSFLTRNYGYTF.

CDR3: CSDIRQENSYEQYF. In DNA form, the CDR3 reads TGCAGCGACATCAGACAGGAAAACTCCTACGAGCAGTACTTC. The V gene is TRBV29-1, the J gene TRBJ2-7; the D gene is possibly TRBD1 (6 bases). This CDR3 has 14 residues. Trimming removed 7 bases from V and 0 bases from J, with 16 bases in between. Germline V gene lookup returns CDR1 SQVTM and CDR2 ANQGSEA.

This chain uses TRBV5-6 with TRBJ1-5; 7 bases fit TRBD1. The J segment lost 6 bases and the V segment lost 4 bases, leaving 4 bases of the junction unmatched. Germline-derived CDR1 and CDR2 are SGHDT and YYEEEE. The CDR3 totals 13 residues. The CDR3, as DNA: TGTGCCAGCAGCACGGGACAGTTTCAGCCCCAGCATTTT. Its translation: CASSTGQFQPQHF.

A single count supports this clone. The V call is TRBV2, the J call TRBJ1-3; D is ambiguous. The CDR3 covers 17 residues. Trimming took off 4 bases at V and 2 bases at J, with 18 bases between the two ends. The germline V gene encodes CDR1 SNHLY and CDR2 FYNNEI. In nucleotides, the CDR3 is TGTGCCAGCAGTGGACGAAGCGCCTTGATGGCTGGAAACACCATATATTTT. Translating it yields CASSGRSALMAGNTIYF.

This chain uses TRBV19 with TRBJ1-2, with D maybe TRBD1 (5 bases). Deletions cut 6 bases from V and 4 bases from J, with 15 bases between. Germline V CDR1 and CDR2: LNHDA, SQIVND (reference sequence). The CDR3 sequence is 14 residues long. CDR3 coding DNA: TGTGCCAGTAGCCACGGGGGGAGACCCTATGGCTACACCTTC. This encodes CASSHGGRPYGYTF. Full variable domain (rest looked up from reference TRBV19 and TRBJ1-2): DGGITQSPKYLFRKEGQNVTLSCEQNLNHDAMYWYRQDPGQGLRLIYYSQIVNDFQKGDIAEGYSVSREKKESFPLTVTSAQKNPTAFYLCASSHGGRPYGYTFGSGTRLTVV.

This clone was counted a single time. The CDR3 loop reads CASSLLSEETQYF. The CDR3 region has the DNA TGTGCCAGCAGTTTACTGTCCGAGGAGACCCAGTACTTC. The rearrangement uses TRBV12-3 or TRBV12-4 and TRBJ2-5; no clear D gene. The length of the CDR3 is 13 residues. The V end lost 2 bases, the J end lost 5 bases, and 9 bases lay between the germline ends.

This chain joins TRBV28 and TRBJ1-1; D is perhaps TRBD1 (5 bases). Trimming cost V 3 bases and J 2 bases, with 10 bases left between them. Germline V gene lookup returns CDR1 MDHEN and CDR2 SYDVKM. The CDR3 loop spans 14 amino acids. The CDR3 coding sequence is TGTGCCAGCAGTTTGTCAAGGGGAAACACTGAAGCTTTCTTT. Protein: CASSLSRGNTEAFF.

This sequence joins TRBV6-5 and TRBJ1-1, with a tentative D call TRBD1 (5 bases). The germline V gene encodes CDR1 MNHEY and CDR2 SVGAGI. This CDR3 region has 15 residues. V lost 0 bases and J lost 2, with 10 bases in between. The CDR3 loop is CASSYSVGANTEAFF. In nucleotides, the CDR3 is TGTGCCAGCAGTTACTCCGTAGGGGCCAACACTGAAGCTTTCTTT.

The chain is built from TRBV5-5 and TRBJ2-5, with 10 bases aligning to TRBD2. Germline V CDR1 and CDR2: SGHKS, YYEKEE (reference sequence). V dropped 1 base and J dropped 6; count of bases not matched to a gene: 12. The CDR3 is 17 amino acids. The CDR3 sequence is CASSLLGSGGRQKTQYF. CDR3 nucleotides: TGTGCCAGCAGCTTGTTAGGTAGCGGGGGGCGGCAAAAGACCCAGTACTTC.

This clone was recorded only once. This chain connects TRBV13 to TRBJ2-3, with 11 nucleotides matching TRBD2. From germline, CDR1 is PRHDT and CDR2 FYEKMQ (reference sequence). The trim removed 0 bases at V and 8 bases at J, leaving 10 bases unmatched. This CDR3 region has 17 residues. The CDR3 here is CASSLGLVAGGPGTQYF. The CDR3 nucleotides read TGTGCCAGCAGCTTAGGCCTAGTAGCGGGGGGGCCCGGTACGCAGTATTTT.

The J gene is TRBJ2-1, the V gene TRBV6-5; 10 nucleotides align to TRBD2. This CDR3 region has 15 residues. V dropped 1 base and J dropped 5; count of bases not matched to a gene: 2. Germline values: CDR1 MNHEY, CDR2 SVGAGI. The chain's CDR3 is CASSYWTSGNNEQFF. DNA of the CDR3: TGTGCCAGCAGTTACTGGACTAGCGGAAACAATGAGCAGTTCTTC.